Following are 15 T cell receptor beta chains from one sample sequenced in a study of cytomegalovirus exposure and HLA in healthy donors. Generated by immunoSEQ multiplex PCR, the TCRdb table keeps only in-frame clones and is missing some. The sample carries about 130,000 clones, around nine tenths recorded once. Sequencing was performed on PBMCs. All receptors come from a woman aged 18-30 years in good health and CMV-seronegative.

This chain connects TRBV28 to TRBJ2-2; 8 bases fit TRBD1. V lost 5 bases, J lost 7 bases, and 12 bases stayed unmatched. The V gene's germline CDR1 is MDHEN and CDR2 SYDVKM. The CDR3 runs to 16 residues. The CDR3 spells CASSPSAGGFDGELFF. CDR3 sequence (DNA): TGTGCCAGCAGTCCCTCGGCAGGGGGCTTTGACGGGGAGCTGTTTTTT.

The chain is built from TRBV19 and TRBJ2-1; possibly TRBD2 for D (6 bases). Germline lookup yields CDR1 LNHDA and CDR2 SQIVND (reference sequence). There are 12 residues in the CDR3. V dropped 6 bases and J dropped 6 bases, with 9 bases sitting between them. CDR3 nucleotides: TGTGCCAGTAGAGCGGGTGTCAATGAGCAGTTCTTC. Protein: CASRAGVNEQFF.

The rearrangement links TRBV10-3 to TRBJ1-2; 9 bases are a match to TRBD1. Germline assignment: CDR1 ENHRY and CDR2 SYGVKD. Trimming took 6 bases from V and 7 from J; bases not matched to a gene: 15. This CDR3 region has 16 residues. CDR3 sequence (DNA): TGTGCCATCAGCAGGGGACAGGGTTTACTTCTGGGTGGCTACACCTTC. Protein: CAISRGQGLLLGGYTF.

This chain joins TRBV5-1 and TRBJ2-1, with D perhaps matching TRBD2 (5 bases). Germline V CDR1 and CDR2: SGHRS, YFSETQ. This CDR3 has 14 residues. V dropped 5 bases and J dropped 4 bases, with 13 bases sitting between them. CDR3 in amino acids: CASSSGSSYNEQFF. The DNA for the CDR3 is TGCGCCAGCAGTTCGGGGAGTTCATACAATGAGCAGTTCTTC.

The chain uses TRBV5-6 and TRBJ2-1; 11 bases map to TRBD2. The trim removed 3 bases at V and 9 bases at J, leaving 5 bases unmatched. Germline V gene lookup returns CDR1 SGHDT and CDR2 YYEEEE. The CDR3 is 14 amino acids. CDR3: CASSSLAGGFEQFF. CDR3 nucleotide sequence: TGTGCCAGCAGCTCGCTAGCGGGAGGCTTTGAGCAGTTCTTC. Full variable domain (remainder filled in from reference TRBV5-6 and TRBJ2-1): DAGVTQSPTHLIKTRGQQVTLRCSPKSGHDTVSWYQQALGQGPQFIFQYYEEEERQRGNFPDRFSGHQFPNYSSELNVNALLLGDSALYLCASSSLAGGFEQFFGPGTRLTVL.

The chain combines TRBV5-4 with TRBJ1-2; perhaps TRBD1 as D (5 bases). This CDR3 is 16 amino acids long. Germline assignment: CDR1 SGHNT and CDR2 YYREEE (reference sequence). Trimming left V 3 bases short and J 6 bases short, with 21 bases between. In DNA form, the CDR3 reads TGTGCCAGCAGCTATCAAACGACAGTGATTGATAATGGCTACACCTTC. Translated, it gives CASSYQTTVIDNGYTF.

V is TRBV14 and J is TRBJ2-7; a weak D match, TRBD1 (5 bases). The germline V gene has CDR1 SGHDN and CDR2 FVKESK. V was shortened by 1 base and J by 6 bases, with 10 bases between the two germline ends. The CDR3 totals 13 residues. CDR3 protein: CASSQVGQAEQYF. CDR3 coding DNA: TGTGCCAGCAGCCAAGTGGGGCAAGCCGAGCAGTACTTC. The whole variable domain, remainder taken from reference TRBV14 and TRBJ2-7, is EAGVTQFPSHSVIEKGQTVTLRCDPISGHDNLYWYRRVMGKEIKFLLHFVKESKQDESGMPNNRFLAERTGGTYSTLKVQPAELEDSGVYFCASSQVGQAEQYFGPGTRLTVT.

The chain carries TRBV18 and TRBJ2-7, with D hard to call. Trimming removed 0 bases at V and 5 bases at J, with 8 bases between. Germline CDR1 and CDR2: KGHSH and LQKENI. The CDR3 spans 13 residues. The CDR3 bases are TGTGCCAGCTCACCACCTGTCCTAGACGAGCAGTACTTC. Translation gives CASSPPVLDEQYF.

This chain joins TRBV10-2 and TRBJ2-7; D is uncertain. V lost 3 bases and J 3 bases, leaving 9 bases between the germline ends. Per the germline V gene, CDR1 is WSHSY and CDR2 is SAAADI. The CDR3 sequence is 13 residues long. In DNA form, the CDR3 reads TGCGCCAGCAGTGATACGCAGGTCTACGAGCAGTACTTC. Translation gives CASSDTQVYEQYF.

This chain connects TRBV5-6 to TRBJ2-3; D ambiguous. Trimming removed 4 bases at V and 2 bases at J, with 5 bases between. This CDR3 has 12 amino acids. Germline-derived CDR1 and CDR2 are SGHDT and YYEEEE. The CDR3 bases are TGTGCCAGCAGCCGTTTCACAGATACGCAGTATTTT. Translation gives CASSRFTDTQYF.

The chain carries TRBV30 and TRBJ2-7; D possibly corresponds to TRBD2 (6 bases). Germline CDR1 and CDR2: GTSNPN and SVGIG (reference sequence). The CDR3 has 12 amino acids. V lost 8 bases and J 2 bases, leaving 13 bases between the germline ends. The CDR3 DNA sequence: TGTGCCACGGGGCGGGGCACCTACGAGCAGTACTTC. Its protein is CATGRGTYEQYF.

The rearrangement links TRBV11-3 to TRBJ2-1; TRBD1 agrees at 7 bases. CDR1 SGHNT and CDR2 YENEEA come from the germline V gene. The length of the CDR3 is 15 residues. J lost 5 bases, V lost 5 bases, and 9 bases had no gene match. In nucleotides, the CDR3 is TGTGCCAGCAGCCCCGGGCCGGGACAGAACAATGAGCAGTTCTTC. As protein: CASSPGPGQNNEQFF.

This chain joins TRBV5-4 and TRBJ2-3, with a weak D call TRBD2 (6 bases). CDR1 and CDR2 from the germline V gene are SGHNT and YYREEE (reference sequence). The CDR3 is 15 amino acids. V lost 0 bases and J lost 3, with 11 bases in between. CDR3 residues: CASSLGVGGTDTQYF. The CDR3 DNA reads as TGTGCCAGCAGCTTGGGGGTCGGAGGGACAGATACGCAGTATTTT.

The chain employs TRBV11-3 and TRBJ1-1; TRBD1 agrees at 7 bases. The J segment lost 1 base and the V segment lost 5 bases, leaving 4 bases of the junction unmatched. The CDR3 extends over 14 amino acids. Per the germline V gene, CDR1 is SGHNT and CDR2 is YENEEA. The CDR3 DNA reads as TGTGCCAGCAGCCGACGGACAGGGAACACTGAAGCTTTCTTT. It codes for CASSRRTGNTEAFF. The full variable domain, in which reference TRBV11-3 and TRBJ1-1 provide the parts outside the CDR3, is EAGVVQSPRYKIIEKKQPVAFWCNPISGHNTLYWYLQNLGQGPELLIRYENEEAVDDSQLPKDRFSAERLKGVDSTLKIQPAELGDSAVYLCASSRRTGNTEAFFGQGTRLTVV.

For the CDR3, the DNA is TGTGCCAGCAGCTTAATAGGACAACTCGGTTTTAACACTGAAGCTTTCTTT. Amino acids: CASSLIGQLGFNTEAFF. The V gene is TRBV7-9, the J gene TRBJ1-1; TRBD1 is a possible D gene (5 bases). Per the germline V gene, CDR1 is SEHNR and CDR2 is FQNEAQ (reference sequence). The V and J ends lost 2 bases and 2 bases respectively, with 18 bases between them. This CDR3 is built from 17 residues. The entire variable domain, with the rest obtained from reference TRBV7-9 and TRBJ1-1, is as follows: DTGVSQNPRHKITKRGQNVTFRCDPISEHNRLYWYRQTLGQGPEFLTYFQNEAQLEKSRLLSDRFSAERPKGSFSTLEIQRTEQGDSAMYLCASSLIGQLGFNTEAFFGQGTRLTVV.